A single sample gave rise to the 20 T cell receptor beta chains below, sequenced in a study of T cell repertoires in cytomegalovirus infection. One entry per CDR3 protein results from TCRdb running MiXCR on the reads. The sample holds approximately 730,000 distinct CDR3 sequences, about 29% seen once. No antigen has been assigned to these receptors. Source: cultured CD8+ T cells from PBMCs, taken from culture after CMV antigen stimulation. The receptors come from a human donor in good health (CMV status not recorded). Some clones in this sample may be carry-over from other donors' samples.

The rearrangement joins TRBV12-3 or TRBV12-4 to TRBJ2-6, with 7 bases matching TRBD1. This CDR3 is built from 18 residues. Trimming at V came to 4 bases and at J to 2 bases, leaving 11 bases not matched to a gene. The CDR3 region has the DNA TGTGCCAGCAGTTACCGGGACAGCCCTTCCCCTGGGGCCAACGTCCTGACTTTC. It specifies CASSYRDSPSPGANVLTF.

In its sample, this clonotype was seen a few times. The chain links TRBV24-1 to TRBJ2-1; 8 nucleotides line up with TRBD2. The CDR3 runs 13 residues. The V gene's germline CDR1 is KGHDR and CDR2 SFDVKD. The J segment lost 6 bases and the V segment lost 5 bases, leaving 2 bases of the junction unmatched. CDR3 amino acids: CATSAGGINEQFF. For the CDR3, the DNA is TGTGCCACCAGTGCGGGGGGGATCAATGAGCAGTTCTTC.

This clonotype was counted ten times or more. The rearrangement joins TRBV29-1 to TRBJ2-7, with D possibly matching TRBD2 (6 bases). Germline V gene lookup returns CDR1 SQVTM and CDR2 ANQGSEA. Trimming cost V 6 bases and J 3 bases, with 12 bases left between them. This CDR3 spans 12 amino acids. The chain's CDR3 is CSVPSEGYEQYF. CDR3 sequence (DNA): TGCAGCGTCCCATCGGAGGGCTACGAGCAGTACTTC.

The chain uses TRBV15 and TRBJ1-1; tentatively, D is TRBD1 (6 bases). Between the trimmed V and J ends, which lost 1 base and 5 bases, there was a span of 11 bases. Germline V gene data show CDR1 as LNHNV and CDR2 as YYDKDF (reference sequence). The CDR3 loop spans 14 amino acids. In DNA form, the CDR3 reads TGTGCCACCAGCAGAGCCAGGGGAAAAACTGAAGCTTTCTTT. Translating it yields CATSRARGKTEAFF.

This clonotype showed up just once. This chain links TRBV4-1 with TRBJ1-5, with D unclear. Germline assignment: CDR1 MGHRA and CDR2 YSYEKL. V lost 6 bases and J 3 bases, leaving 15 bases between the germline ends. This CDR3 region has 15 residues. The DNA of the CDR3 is TGCGCCAGCAGACTAAGTGGGGTTAACAATCAGCCCCAGCATTTT. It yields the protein CASRLSGVNNQPQHF.

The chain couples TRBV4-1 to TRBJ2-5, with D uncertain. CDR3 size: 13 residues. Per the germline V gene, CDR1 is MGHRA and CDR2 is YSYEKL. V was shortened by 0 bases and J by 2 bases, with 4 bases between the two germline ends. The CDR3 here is CASSQEQQETQYF. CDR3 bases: TGCGCCAGCAGCCAAGAACAACAAGAGACCCAGTACTTC.

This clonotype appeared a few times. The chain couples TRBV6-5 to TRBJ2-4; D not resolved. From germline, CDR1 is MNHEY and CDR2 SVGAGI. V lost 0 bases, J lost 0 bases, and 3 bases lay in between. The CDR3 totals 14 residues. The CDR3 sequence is CASSYSGAKNIQYF. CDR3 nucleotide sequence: TGTGCCAGCAGTTACTCGGGAGCCAAAAACATTCAGTACTTC.

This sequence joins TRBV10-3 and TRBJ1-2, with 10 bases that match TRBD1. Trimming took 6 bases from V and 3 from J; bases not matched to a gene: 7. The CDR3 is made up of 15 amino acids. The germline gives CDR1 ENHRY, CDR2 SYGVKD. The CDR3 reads CAIRTGTGDHYGYTF. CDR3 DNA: TGTGCCATCAGGACCGGGACAGGGGATCACTATGGCTACACCTTC.

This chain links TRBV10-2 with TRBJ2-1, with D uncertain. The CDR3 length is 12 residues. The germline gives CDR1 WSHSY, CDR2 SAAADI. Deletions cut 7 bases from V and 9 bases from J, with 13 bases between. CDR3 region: CASISRNGEQFF. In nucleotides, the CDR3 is TGCGCCAGCATATCACGGAACGGTGAGCAGTTCTTC.

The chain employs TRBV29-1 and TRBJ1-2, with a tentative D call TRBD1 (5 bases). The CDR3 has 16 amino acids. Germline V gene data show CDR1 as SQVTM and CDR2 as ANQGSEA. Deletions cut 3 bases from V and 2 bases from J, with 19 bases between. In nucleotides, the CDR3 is TGCAGCGTTGAGAGTCGGGGCCTCTTCGCCAACTATGGCTACACCTTC. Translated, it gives CSVESRGLFANYGYTF.

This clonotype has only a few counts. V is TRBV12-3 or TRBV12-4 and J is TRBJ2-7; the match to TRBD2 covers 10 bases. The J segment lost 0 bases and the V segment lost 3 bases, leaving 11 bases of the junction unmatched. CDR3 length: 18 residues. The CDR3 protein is CASSFRMLAGESSYEQYF. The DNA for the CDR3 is TGTGCCAGCAGTTTCCGCATGCTAGCGGGGGAGAGCTCCTACGAGCAGTACTTC.

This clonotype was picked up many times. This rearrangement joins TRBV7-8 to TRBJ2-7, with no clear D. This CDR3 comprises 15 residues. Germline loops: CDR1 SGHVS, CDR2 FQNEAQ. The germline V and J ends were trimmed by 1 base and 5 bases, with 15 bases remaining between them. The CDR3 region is CASSLDPPIPNEQYV. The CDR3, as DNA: TGTGCCAGCAGCTTAGACCCCCCGATTCCCAACGAGCAGTACGTC.

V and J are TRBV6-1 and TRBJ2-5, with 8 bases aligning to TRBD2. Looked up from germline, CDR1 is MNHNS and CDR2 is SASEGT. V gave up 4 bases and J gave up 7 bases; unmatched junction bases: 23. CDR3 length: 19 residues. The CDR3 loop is CASSGWEGPGGMGYWTQYF. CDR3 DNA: TGTGCCAGCAGTGGCTGGGAAGGGCCGGGGGGGATGGGTTACTGGACCCAGTACTTC.

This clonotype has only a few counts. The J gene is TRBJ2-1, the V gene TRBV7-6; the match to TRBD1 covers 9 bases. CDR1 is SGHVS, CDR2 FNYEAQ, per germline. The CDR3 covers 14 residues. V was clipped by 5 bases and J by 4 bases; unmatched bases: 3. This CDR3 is CASSGTGHYNEQFF. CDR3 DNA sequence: TGTGCCAGCAGCGGGACAGGGCATTACAATGAGCAGTTCTTC. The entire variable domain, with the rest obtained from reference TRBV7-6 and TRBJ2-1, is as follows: GAGVSQSPRYKVTKRGQDVALRCDPISGHVSLYWYRQALGQGPEFLTYFNYEAQQDKSGLPNDRFSAERPEGSISTLTIQRTEQRDSAMYRCASSGTGHYNEQFFGPGTRLTVL.

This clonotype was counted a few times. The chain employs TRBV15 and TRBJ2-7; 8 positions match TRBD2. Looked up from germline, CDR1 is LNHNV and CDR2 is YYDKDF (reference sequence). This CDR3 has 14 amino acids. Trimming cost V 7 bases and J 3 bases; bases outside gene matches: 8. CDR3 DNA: TGTGCCACCACCAGGGACGGGGGGGACTACGAGCAGTACTTC. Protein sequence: CATTRDGGDYEQYF.

CDR3 sequence: CASSSAPGQGETQYF. The CDR3 DNA sequence: TGTGCCAGCAGTTCCGCCCCGGGACAGGGTGAGACCCAGTACTTC. The chain combines TRBV28 with TRBJ2-5; 9 bases agree with TRBD1. Germline CDR1 reads MDHEN; CDR2 reads SYDVKM. CDR3 size: 15 residues. J gave up 5 bases and V 4 bases, and 8 bases lay outside the gene matches.

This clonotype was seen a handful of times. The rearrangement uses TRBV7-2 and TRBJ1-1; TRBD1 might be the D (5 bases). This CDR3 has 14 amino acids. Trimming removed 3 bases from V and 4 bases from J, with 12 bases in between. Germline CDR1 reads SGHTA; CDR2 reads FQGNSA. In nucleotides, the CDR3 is TGTGCCAGCAGCTTTGTCGCAGGGACCACTGAAGCTTTCTTT. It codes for CASSFVAGTTEAFF.

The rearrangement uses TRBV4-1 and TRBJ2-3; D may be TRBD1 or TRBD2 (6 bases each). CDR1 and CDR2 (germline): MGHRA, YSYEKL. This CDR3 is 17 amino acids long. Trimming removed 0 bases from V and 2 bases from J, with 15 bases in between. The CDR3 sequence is CASSQDHGGYITDTQYF. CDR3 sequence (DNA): TGCGCCAGCAGCCAAGATCACGGGGGCTACATCACAGATACGCAGTATTTT.

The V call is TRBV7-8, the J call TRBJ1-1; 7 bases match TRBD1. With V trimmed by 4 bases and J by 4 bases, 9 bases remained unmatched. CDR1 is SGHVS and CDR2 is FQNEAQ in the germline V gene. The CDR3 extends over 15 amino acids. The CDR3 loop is CASSSNRGRSTEAFF. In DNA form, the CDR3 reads TGTGCCAGCAGCTCAAACAGGGGCCGGAGCACTGAAGCTTTCTTT.

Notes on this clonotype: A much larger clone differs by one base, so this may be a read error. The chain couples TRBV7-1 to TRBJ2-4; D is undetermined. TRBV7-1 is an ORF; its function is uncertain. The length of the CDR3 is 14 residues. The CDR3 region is CASSSVGAENIQYF. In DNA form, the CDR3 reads TGTGCCAGCAGCTCAGTTGGAGCCGAAAACATTCAGTACTTC.